One sample yielded the 21 T cell receptor beta chains listed below, sequenced in a study of blood T cells in healthy people across ages. PCR was performed a second time for 7 to 11 cycles using a sample-barcoded 5' primer and a J-beta primer mix. TCRdb itself ran the 5' RACE reads through MiXCR, one entry per CDR3 protein. The sample carries 800,000 to 1,000,000 distinct CDR3 sequences, 45% to 50% recorded once. Specimen: blood. These receptors originate from a man aged 30 to 45 in good health.

This rearrangement joins TRBV5-8 to TRBJ1-1, with D hard to call. Deletions cut 5 bases from V and 2 bases from J, with 13 bases between. The CDR3 extends over 14 amino acids. In germline, CDR1 is SGHTS, CDR2 YDEGEE. Here the CDR3 reads CASRLPLGNTEAFF. CDR3 DNA sequence: TGTGCCAGCAGACTACCTTTGGGAAACACTGAAGCTTTCTTT.

This chain uses TRBV12-3 or TRBV12-4 with TRBJ2-7, with 8 bases aligning to TRBD1. The J call is in doubt because the DNA end fits TRBJ2-4 better. CDR3 length: 13 amino acids. The CDR3 nucleotides read TGTGCCAGCAGCACAGGGGGGCATTACATTCAGTACTTC. Translating it yields CASSTGGHYIQYF.

The V and J genes are TRBV7-2 and TRBJ1-2; D call uncertain. Trimming removed 9 bases from V and 3 bases from J, with 17 bases in between. This CDR3 has 14 amino acids. Looked up from germline, CDR1 is SGHTA and CDR2 is FQGNSA. CDR3 bases: TGTGCCAGTGCAATAGAAACAGCCTACTATGGCTACACCTTC. It yields the protein CASAIETAYYGYTF.

The CDR3 reads CASSPLAPQGDTQYF. CDR3 nucleotides: TGTGCCAGCAGTCCGCTAGCCCCTCAGGGAGATACGCAGTATTTT. The J gene is TRBJ2-3, the V gene TRBV27, with D perhaps matching TRBD1 or TRBD2 (5 bases each). V lost 5 bases and J 5 bases, leaving 17 bases between the germline ends. The CDR3 has 15 amino acids. Germline assignment: CDR1 MNHEY and CDR2 SMNVEV (reference sequence).

This clonotype has more than one count but fewer than ten. The rearrangement joins TRBV12-3 or TRBV12-4 to TRBJ2-5; D is perhaps TRBD1 (5 bases). The V end lost 2 bases, the J end lost 3 bases, and 7 bases lay between the germline ends. The CDR3 spans 13 residues. The CDR3 loop reads CASSLFREETQYF. The CDR3 DNA follows: TGTGCCAGCAGTTTATTCAGGGAAGAGACCCAGTACTTC.

The V gene is TRBV6-1, the J gene TRBJ2-5, with D maybe TRBD2 (6 bases). The ends were cut back, 7 bases at V and 1 base at J, with 13 bases in the middle. This CDR3 is built from 14 residues. CDR1 and CDR2 from the germline V gene are MNHNS and SASEGT. For the CDR3, the DNA is TGTGCCAGCAACCTAGGACTACTCCAAGAGACCCAGTACTTC. It encodes CASNLGLLQETQYF.

J is TRBJ1-5 and V is TRBV13; tentative D call: TRBD1 (6 bases). CDR1 is PRHDT and CDR2 is FYEKMQ in the germline V gene (reference sequence). Trimming shortened V by 5 bases and J by 4 bases, and 9 bases separated the two germline ends. The length of the CDR3 is 13 residues. CDR3 coding DNA: TGTGCCAGCAGCGACGGACAGAATCAGCCCCAGCATTTT. It translates to CASSDGQNQPQHF.

On this clonotype: This may arise from a read error, as a much more abundant clone is one base away. The chain joins TRBV20-1 to TRBJ2-5, with D perhaps matching TRBD2 (6 bases). Between the trimmed V and J ends, which lost 6 bases and 13 bases, there was a span of 24 bases. Germline V gives CDR1 DFQATT, CDR2 SNEGSKA (reference sequence). This CDR3 has 13 amino acids. The CDR3 spells CSANGLQTYEPYF. For the CDR3, the DNA is TGCAGTGCGAATGGACTACAGACATACGAGCCGTACTTC.

CDR3 bases: TGTGCCAGCAGTTTAGCCGGACTAGTTACGCCAGATACGCAGTATTTT. It specifies CASSLAGLVTPDTQYF. This chain connects TRBV12-3 or TRBV12-4 to TRBJ2-3, with TRBD2 matching over 7 bases. This CDR3 is built from 16 residues. With 0 bases clipped from V and 4 bases from J, the junction kept 7 bases outside the gene matches.

The DNA for the CDR3 is TGTGCCAGCAGTTTGTCCCCAGGATCCAATCAGCCCCAGCATTTT. This translates into CASSLSPGSNQPQHF. The V call is TRBV27, the J call TRBJ1-5; D is unclear. CDR1 and CDR2 from the germline V gene are MNHEY and SMNVEV (reference sequence). The CDR3 sequence is 15 residues long. With 3 bases removed from V and 3 bases from J, the gap between germline ends came to 12 bases.

This clonotype came up once. The J gene is TRBJ1-5, the V gene TRBV12-3 or TRBV12-4; the match to TRBD1 covers 9 bases. With 7 bases clipped from V and 2 bases from J, the junction kept 6 bases outside the gene matches. The CDR3 spans 15 residues. The CDR3 nucleotides read TGTGCCAGCAACCCGACAGGGGGTGGCAATCAGCCCCAGCATTTT. It encodes CASNPTGGGNQPQHF.

In this sample, this clonotype turned up a few times. The gene calls are TRBV20-1 and TRBJ1-4; 10 nucleotides line up with TRBD1. This CDR3 contains 13 residues. V dropped 0 bases and J dropped 16; count of bases not matched to a gene: 8. The V gene's germline CDR1 is DFQATT and CDR2 SNEGSKA (reference sequence). The CDR3 DNA reads as TGCAGTGCTAGAGACCGACGGGACAGGGGAAGGTTTTTT. Translating it yields CSARDRRDRGRFF.

A few counts support this clonotype. The CDR3 loop is CASSLGEENIQYF. The CDR3 DNA follows: TGTGCCAGCAGCTTGGGTGAAGAGAACATTCAGTACTTC. The V gene is TRBV5-5, the J gene TRBJ2-4; no firm D call. Germline lookup yields CDR1 SGHKS and CDR2 YYEKEE (reference sequence). The V gene lost 0 bases and the J gene lost 7 bases, with 8 bases spanning the gap. This CDR3 has 13 residues.

The chain combines TRBV5-5 with TRBJ2-3; D unresolved. The V and J ends lost 1 base and 6 bases respectively, with 9 bases between them. Germline CDR1 and CDR2: SGHKS and YYEKEE (reference sequence). This CDR3 is 13 amino acids long. The CDR3 nucleotides read TGTGCCAGCAGCTTGCCAGTTTCGGATACGCAGTATTTT. This translates into CASSLPVSDTQYF.

This clonotype showed up many times. The CDR3 DNA reads as TGCAGCGTTGAAGGTACTGGCTACGAGCAGTACTTC. This gives the protein CSVEGTGYEQYF. The rearrangement uses TRBV29-1 and TRBJ2-7; D is unclear. Trimming took off 1 base at V and 3 bases at J, with 7 bases between the two ends. CDR1 and CDR2 from the germline V gene are SQVTM and ANQGSEA. The CDR3 extends over 12 amino acids.

The gene calls are TRBV5-1 and TRBJ2-4, with a weak D call TRBD2 (5 bases). The J call may be mistaken, given a closer DNA end match to TRBJ2-5. There are 13 residues in the CDR3. The germline CDR1 and CDR2 sequences are SGHRS and YFSETQ. The DNA for the CDR3 is TGCGCCAGCAGCTTAGGTAGCGAAGAGACCCAGTACTTC. It codes for CASSLGSEETQYF.

This clonotype was detected only once. The chain links TRBV4-1 to TRBJ2-1; D gene unclear. The V end lost 1 base, the J end lost 7 bases, and 11 bases lay between the germline ends. The CDR3 loop spans 14 amino acids. CDR1 and CDR2 from the germline V gene are MGHRA and YSYEKL. The CDR3 sequence is CASSQVGGSNEQFF. Here the CDR3 DNA reads TGCGCCAGCAGCCAAGTCGGTGGTAGTAATGAGCAGTTCTTC.

CDR3 amino acids: CSARVTPTVYSYEQYF. The CDR3 DNA follows: TGCAGTGCTAGAGTAACCCCGACAGTATACTCCTACGAGCAGTACTTC. This chain uses TRBV20-1 with TRBJ2-7; D is possibly TRBD1 (5 bases). Germline V CDR1 and CDR2: DFQATT, SNEGSKA (reference sequence). With 1 base removed from V and 0 bases from J, the gap between germline ends came to 16 bases. There are 16 residues in the CDR3.

The J gene is TRBJ2-3, the V gene TRBV15; D gene ambiguous. The CDR3 extends over 14 amino acids. V dropped 4 bases and J dropped 7 bases, with 15 bases sitting between them. Germline lookup yields CDR1 LNHNV and CDR2 YYDKDF (reference sequence). The CDR3 spells CATSTTTGWHTQYF. The DNA for the CDR3 is TGTGCCACCAGCACCACTACCGGGTGGCATACGCAGTATTTT.

There are a few counts of this clonotype. A much larger clone is a single base away; this may be a read error. This chain connects TRBV12-3 or TRBV12-4 to TRBJ2-7; D remains ambiguous. V was trimmed by 3 bases and J by 6 bases, leaving 6 bases between them. This CDR3 contains 11 residues. CDR3 region: CASSLMSEQYF. In DNA form, the CDR3 reads TGTGCCAGCAGTTTGATGAGCGAGCAGTACTTC.

The V and J genes are TRBV7-9 and TRBJ2-1; 7 nucleotides agree with TRBD1. The end of the DNA aligns better with TRBJ2-7, so the J call may be wrong. The CDR3 loop spans 16 amino acids. Per germline, CDR1 SEHNR and CDR2 FQNEAQ (reference sequence). The CDR3 is CASSRSGQARNNEQYF. CDR3 DNA sequence: TGTGCCAGCAGCCGTTCTGGACAGGCAAGAAACAATGAGCAGTACTTC.